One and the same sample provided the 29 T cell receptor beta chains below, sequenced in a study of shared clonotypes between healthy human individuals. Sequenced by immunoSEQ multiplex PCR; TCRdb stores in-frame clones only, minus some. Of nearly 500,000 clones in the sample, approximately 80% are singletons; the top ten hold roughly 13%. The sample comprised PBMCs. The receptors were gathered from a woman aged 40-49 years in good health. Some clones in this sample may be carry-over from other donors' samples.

Here the CDR3 DNA reads TGTGCCACCAGCAGAGATCAATCAGCGGAGGAGGAAAAACTGTTTTTT. Translated, it gives CATSRDQSAEEEKLFF. This chain connects TRBV15 to TRBJ1-4; unclear D gene. Deletions cut 0 bases from V and 8 bases from J, with 16 bases between. The CDR3 has 16 amino acids. Germline CDR1 reads LNHNV; CDR2 reads YYDKDF (reference sequence).

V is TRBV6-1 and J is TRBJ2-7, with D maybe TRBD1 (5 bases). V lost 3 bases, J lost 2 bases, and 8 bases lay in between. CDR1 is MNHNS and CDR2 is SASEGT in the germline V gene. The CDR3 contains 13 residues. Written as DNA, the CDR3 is TGTGCCAGCAGTGAGGGGCCTCCCTACGAGCAGTACTTC. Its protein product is CASSEGPPYEQYF.

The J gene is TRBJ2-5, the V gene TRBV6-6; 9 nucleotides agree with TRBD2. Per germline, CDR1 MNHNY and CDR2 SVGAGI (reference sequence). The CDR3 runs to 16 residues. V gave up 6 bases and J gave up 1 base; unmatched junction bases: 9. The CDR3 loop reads CASSRSAGGSQETQYF. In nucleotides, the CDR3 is TGTGCCAGCAGCAGATCTGCGGGAGGGTCCCAAGAGACCCAGTACTTC.

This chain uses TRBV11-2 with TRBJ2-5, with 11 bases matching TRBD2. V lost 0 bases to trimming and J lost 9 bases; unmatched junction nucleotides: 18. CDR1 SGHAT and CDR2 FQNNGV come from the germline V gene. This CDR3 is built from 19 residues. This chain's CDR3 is CASSLDQTSGGPSQRSQYF. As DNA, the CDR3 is TGTGCCAGCAGCTTAGATCAAACTAGCGGGGGTCCCTCCCAGCGGTCCCAGTACTTC.

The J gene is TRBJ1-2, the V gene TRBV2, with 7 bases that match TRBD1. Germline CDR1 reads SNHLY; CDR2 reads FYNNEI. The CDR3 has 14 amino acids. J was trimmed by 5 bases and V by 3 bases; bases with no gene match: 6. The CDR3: CASSEDRRIYGYTF. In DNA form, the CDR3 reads TGTGCCAGCAGTGAGGACAGGAGAATTTATGGCTACACCTTC.

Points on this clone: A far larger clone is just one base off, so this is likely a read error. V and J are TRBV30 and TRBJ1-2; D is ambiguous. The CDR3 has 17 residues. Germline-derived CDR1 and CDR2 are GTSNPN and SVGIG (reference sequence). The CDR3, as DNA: TGTGCCTGGACCTTTAGGGAGTACCGCCTCGCCGGCTATGGCTACGCCTTC. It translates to CAWTFREYRLAGYGYAF.

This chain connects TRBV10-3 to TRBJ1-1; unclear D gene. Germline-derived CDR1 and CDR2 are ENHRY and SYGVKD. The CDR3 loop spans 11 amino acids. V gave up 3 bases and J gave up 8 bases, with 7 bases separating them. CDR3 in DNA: TGTGCCATCAGTGAAGATTTGGAAGCTTTCTTT. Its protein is CAISEDLEAFF.

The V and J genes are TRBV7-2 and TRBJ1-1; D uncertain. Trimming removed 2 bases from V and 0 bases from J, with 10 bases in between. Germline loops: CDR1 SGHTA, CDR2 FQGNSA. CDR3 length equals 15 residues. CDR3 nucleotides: TGTGCCAGCAGCTTACCCCTGTACTTGAACACTGAAGCTTTCTTT. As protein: CASSLPLYLNTEAFF.

The DNA for the CDR3 is TGTGCCAGAGGAGCCGGACCTGAAGCTTTCTTT. This codes for CARGAGPEAFF. The V gene is TRBV30, the J gene TRBJ1-1; no clear D gene. The germline CDR1 and CDR2 sequences are GTSNPN and SVGIG (reference sequence). CDR3 size: 11 residues. The germline V and J ends were trimmed by 8 bases and 6 bases, with 13 bases remaining between them.

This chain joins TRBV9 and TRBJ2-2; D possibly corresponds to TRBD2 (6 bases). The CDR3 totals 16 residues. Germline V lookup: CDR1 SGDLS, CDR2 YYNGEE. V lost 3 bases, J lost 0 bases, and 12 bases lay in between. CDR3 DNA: TGTGCCAGCAGCGAGCGACTAGACCCGAACACCGGGGAGCTGTTTTTT. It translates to CASSERLDPNTGELFF.

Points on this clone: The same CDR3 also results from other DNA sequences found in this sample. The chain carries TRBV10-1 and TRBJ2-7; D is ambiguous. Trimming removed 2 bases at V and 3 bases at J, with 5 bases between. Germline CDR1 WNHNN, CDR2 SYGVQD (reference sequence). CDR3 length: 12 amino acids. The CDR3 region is CASSEGSYEQYF. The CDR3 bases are TGCGCCAGCAGTGAGGGAAGCTACGAGCAGTACTTC.

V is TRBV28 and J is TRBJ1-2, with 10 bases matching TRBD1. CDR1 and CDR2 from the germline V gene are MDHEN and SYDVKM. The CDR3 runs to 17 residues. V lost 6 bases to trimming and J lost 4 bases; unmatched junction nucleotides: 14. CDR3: CASSSPGSDRGFYGYTF. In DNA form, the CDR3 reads TGTGCCAGCAGCTCCCCTGGGTCGGACAGGGGGTTCTATGGCTACACCTTC.

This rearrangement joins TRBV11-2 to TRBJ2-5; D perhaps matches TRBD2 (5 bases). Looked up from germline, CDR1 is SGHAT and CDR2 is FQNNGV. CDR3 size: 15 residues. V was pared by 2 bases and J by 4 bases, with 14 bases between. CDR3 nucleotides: TGTGCCAGCAGCTTAAGGAGGATACGGGGAGAGACCCAGTACTTC. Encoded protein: CASSLRRIRGETQYF.

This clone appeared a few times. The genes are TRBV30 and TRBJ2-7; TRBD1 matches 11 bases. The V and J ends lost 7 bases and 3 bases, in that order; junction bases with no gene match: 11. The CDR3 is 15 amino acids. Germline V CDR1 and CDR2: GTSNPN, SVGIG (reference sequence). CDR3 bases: TGTGCCTTCACCTCCGGGACAGGGGGTTTCTACGAGCAGTACTTC. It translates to CAFTSGTGGFYEQYF.

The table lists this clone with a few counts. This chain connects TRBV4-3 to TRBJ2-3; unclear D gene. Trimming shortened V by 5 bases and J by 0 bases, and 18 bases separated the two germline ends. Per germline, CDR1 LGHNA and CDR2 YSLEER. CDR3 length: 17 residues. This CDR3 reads CASSEAAKPRSTDTQYF. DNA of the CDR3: TGCGCCAGCAGCGAAGCCGCGAAACCCCGGAGCACAGATACGCAGTATTTT.

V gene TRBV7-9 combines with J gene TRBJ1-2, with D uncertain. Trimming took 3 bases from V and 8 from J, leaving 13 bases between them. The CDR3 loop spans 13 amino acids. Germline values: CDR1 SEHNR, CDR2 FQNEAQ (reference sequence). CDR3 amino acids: CASSFQGQEGYTF. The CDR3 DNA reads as TGTGCCAGCAGCTTCCAAGGGCAGGAGGGCTACACCTTC.

The CDR3 sequence: CASRQGPGYEQYF. CDR3 DNA sequence: TGCGCCAGCAGACAGGGGCCAGGATACGAGCAGTACTTC. V usage is TRBV5-1 and J usage is TRBJ2-7; 7 bases match TRBD1. Germline CDR1 SGHRS, CDR2 YFSETQ. The CDR3 length is 13 residues. J gave up 4 bases and V 5 bases, and 6 bases lay outside the gene matches. The entire variable domain, with the rest obtained from reference TRBV5-1 and TRBJ2-7, is as follows: KAGVTQTPRYLIKTRGQQVTLSCSPISGHRSVSWYQQTPGQGLQFLFEYFSETQRNKGNFPGRFSGRQFSNSRSEMNVSTLELGDSALYLCASRQGPGYEQYFGPGTRLTVT.

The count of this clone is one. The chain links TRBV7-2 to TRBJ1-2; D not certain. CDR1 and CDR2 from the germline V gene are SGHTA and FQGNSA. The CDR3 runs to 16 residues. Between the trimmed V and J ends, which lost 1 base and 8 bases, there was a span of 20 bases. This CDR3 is CASSLVSRGTPEGYTF. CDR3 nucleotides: TGTGCCAGCAGCTTAGTTAGCCGGGGAACCCCGGAGGGCTACACCTTC.

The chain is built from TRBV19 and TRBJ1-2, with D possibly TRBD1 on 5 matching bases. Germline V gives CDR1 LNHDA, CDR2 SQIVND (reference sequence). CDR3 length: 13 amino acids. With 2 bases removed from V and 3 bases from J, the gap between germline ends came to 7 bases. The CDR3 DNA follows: TGTGCCAGTAGTATACGGGGCGACTATGGCTACACCTTC. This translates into CASSIRGDYGYTF. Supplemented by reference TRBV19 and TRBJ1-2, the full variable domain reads DGGITQSPKYLFRKEGQNVTLSCEQNLNHDAMYWYRQDPGQGLRLIYYSQIVNDFQKGDIAEGYSVSREKKESFPLTVTSAQKNPTAFYLCASSIRGDYGYTFGSGTRLTVV.

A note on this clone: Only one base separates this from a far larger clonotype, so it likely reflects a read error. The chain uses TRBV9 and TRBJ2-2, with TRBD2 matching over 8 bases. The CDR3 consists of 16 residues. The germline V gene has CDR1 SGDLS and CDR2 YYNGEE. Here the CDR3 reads CAGSIAAGGSAGELFF. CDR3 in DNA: TGTGCCGGCAGCATTGCGGCGGGAGGTTCTGCCGGGGAGCTGTTTTTT.

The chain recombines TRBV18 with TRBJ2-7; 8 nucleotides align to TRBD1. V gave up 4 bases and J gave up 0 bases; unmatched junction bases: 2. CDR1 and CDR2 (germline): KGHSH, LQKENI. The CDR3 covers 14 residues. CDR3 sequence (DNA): TGTGCCAGCTCACGCAGGGGGCTCTCCTACGAGCAGTACTTC. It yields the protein CASSRRGLSYEQYF. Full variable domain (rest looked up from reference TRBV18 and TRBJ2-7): NAGVMQNPRHLVRRRGQEARLRCSPMKGHSHVYWYRQLPEEGLKFMVYLQKENIIDESGMPKERFSAEFPKEGPSILRIQQVVRGDSAAYFCASSRRGLSYEQYFGPGTRLTVT.

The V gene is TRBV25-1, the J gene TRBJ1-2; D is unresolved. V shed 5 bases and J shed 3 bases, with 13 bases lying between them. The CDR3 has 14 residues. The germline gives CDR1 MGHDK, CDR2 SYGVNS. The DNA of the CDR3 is TGTGCCAGCAGTCTACGGACCCAGGACTATGGCTACACCTTC. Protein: CASSLRTQDYGYTF.

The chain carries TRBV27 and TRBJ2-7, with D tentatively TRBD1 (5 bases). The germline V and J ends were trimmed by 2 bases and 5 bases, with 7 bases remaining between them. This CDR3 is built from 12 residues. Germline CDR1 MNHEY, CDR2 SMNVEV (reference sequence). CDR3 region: CASSLRGDEQYF. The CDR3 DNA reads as TGTGCCAGCAGTTTAAGGGGCGACGAGCAGTACTTC.

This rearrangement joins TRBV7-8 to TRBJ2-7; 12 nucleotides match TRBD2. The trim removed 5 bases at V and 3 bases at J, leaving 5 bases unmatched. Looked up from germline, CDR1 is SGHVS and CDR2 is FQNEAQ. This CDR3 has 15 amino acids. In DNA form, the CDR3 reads TGTGCCAGCAGCCCGACTAGCGGGAGTTTCTACGAGCAGTACTTC. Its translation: CASSPTSGSFYEQYF.

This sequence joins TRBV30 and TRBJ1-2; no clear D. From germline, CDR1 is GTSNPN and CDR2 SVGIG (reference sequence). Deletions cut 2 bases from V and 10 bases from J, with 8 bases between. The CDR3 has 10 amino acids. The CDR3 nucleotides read TGTGCCTGGAGTAGAGGTGTCTACACCTTC. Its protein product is CAWSRGVYTF. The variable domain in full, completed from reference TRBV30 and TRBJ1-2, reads SQTIHQWPATLVQPVGSPLSLECTVEGTSNPNLYWYRQAAGRGLQLLFYSVGIGQISSEVPQNLSASRPQDRQFILSSKKLLLSDSGFYLCAWSRGVYTFGSGTRLTVV.

CDR3: CASSQVRGPTYEQYF. The CDR3 coding sequence is TGCGCCAGCAGCCAAGTAAGGGGCCCGACCTACGAGCAGTACTTC. J is TRBJ2-7 and V is TRBV4-3, with a weak D call TRBD1 (5 bases). The CDR3 runs 15 residues. Trimming took 1 base from V and 2 from J, leaving 12 bases between them. Germline V gene data show CDR1 as LGHNA and CDR2 as YSLEER.

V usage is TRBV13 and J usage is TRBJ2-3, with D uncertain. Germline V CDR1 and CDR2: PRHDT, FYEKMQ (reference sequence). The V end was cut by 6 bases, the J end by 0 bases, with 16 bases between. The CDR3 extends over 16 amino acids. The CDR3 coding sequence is TGTGCCAGCAGTAAAGGACGGTCTGCTAGCACAGATACGCAGTATTTT. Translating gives CASSKGRSASTDTQYF.

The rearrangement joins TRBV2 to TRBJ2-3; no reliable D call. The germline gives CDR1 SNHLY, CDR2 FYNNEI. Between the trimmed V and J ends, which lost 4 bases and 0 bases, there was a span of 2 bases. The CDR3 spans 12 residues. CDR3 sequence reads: CASSASTDTQYF. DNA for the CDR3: TGTGCCAGCAGTGCAAGCACAGATACGCAGTATTTT.

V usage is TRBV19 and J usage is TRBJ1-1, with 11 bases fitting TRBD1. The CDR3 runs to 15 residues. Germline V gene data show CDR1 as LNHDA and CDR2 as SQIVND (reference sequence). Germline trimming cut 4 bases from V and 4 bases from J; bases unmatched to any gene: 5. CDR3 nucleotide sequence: TGTGCCAGTAGTAAGGGGACAGGGGGTGGCACTGAAGCTTTCTTT. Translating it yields CASSKGTGGGTEAFF.